The clone carrying this T cell receptor beta chain turned up a few times. Its antigen is unknown. This entry is derived from a study of cytomegalovirus exposure and HLA in healthy donors. Study-wide findings and caveats: Later on, an analysis found that several of the most significant clusters appeared to be linked to common viral pathogens, which included parvovirus B19.

Each donor was nominally healthy when sampled (though unrecorded immune exposures were likely). It was with 60 Vbeta and 13 Jbeta primers that the PCR ran. Here immunoSEQ multiplex PCR was the method, and the copy in TCRdb shows in-frame clones only, minus some. Among about 100,000 clones listed, roughly 79% were seen once. Sequenced: PBMCs. The source of this sequence is an older woman in good health and CMV-seropositive.

In nucleotides, the CDR3 is TGTGCCAGCAGCGGGACAGGTGGGGCCAACGTCCTGACTTTC. Its protein product is CASSGTGGANVLTF. This chain connects TRBV6-4 to TRBJ2-6, with 8 bases aligning to TRBD1. Germline trimming cut 6 bases from V and 3 bases from J; bases unmatched to any gene: 1. The CDR3 consists of 14 residues. The germline V gene has CDR1 MRHNA and CDR2 SNTAGT.